Below are 4 T cell receptor beta chains sequenced from a single sample in a study of CD8+ T cells in alopecia areata. Reverse transcribed after extraction, RNA yielded cDNA as the sequencing template. This table comes from immunoSEQ multiplex PCR, and its TCRdb copy is limited to in-frame clones, with some not included. The repertoire consists of some 180,000 clones, with 56% occurring once and the leading ten covering over 4%. Sequences were obtained from CD8+ T cells sorted from blood. The source is a human donor in good health.

This clone was detected only a few times. Its ends do not fully match the called genes, so a read error is possible. J is TRBJ2-6 and V is TRBV7-9; D unresolved. The germline V gene encodes CDR1 SEHNR and CDR2 FQNEAQ (reference sequence). CDR3 size: 15 residues. The CDR3 region has the DNA TGTGCCAGCAGTTTAGTCATCTCTGGGGCCAACGTCCTGACTTTC. It specifies CASSLVISGANVLTF.

V gene TRBV4-1 combines with J gene TRBJ1-6; D is unclear. This CDR3 contains 13 residues. V shed 0 bases and J shed 10 bases, with 7 bases lying between them. Germline V gives CDR1 MGHRA, CDR2 YSYEKL. The CDR3 sequence: CASSQEDASPLHF. In nucleotides, the CDR3 is TGCGCCAGCAGCCAAGAAGACGCCTCACCCCTCCACTTT.

CDR3 sequence: CASSEATGMETQYF. DNA for the CDR3: TGTGCCAGCAGTGAAGCAACAGGAATGGAGACCCAGTACTTC. The chain joins TRBV2 to TRBJ2-5; TRBD1 is a possible D gene (5 bases). The CDR3 sequence is 14 residues long. Germline V gene data show CDR1 as SNHLY and CDR2 as FYNNEI. Trimming took off 0 bases at V and 5 bases at J, with 10 bases between the two ends.

CDR3 region: CASSMASGDTQYF. In DNA, the CDR3 is TGTGCCAGTAGTATGGCTAGTGGGGATACGCAGTATTTT. This sequence joins TRBV19 and TRBJ2-3; D unclear. The germline V and J ends were trimmed by 3 bases and 6 bases, with 10 bases remaining between them. Germline V gene data show CDR1 as LNHDA and CDR2 as SQIVND (reference sequence). This CDR3 comprises 13 residues.